This TCR beta chain was obtained from a study of blood T cells in healthy people across ages (dated by TCRdb to about 2015). Some background on the complete study: Template switching captured roughly one uniquely barcoded TCR beta cDNA molecule per two T cells in model experiments. Age-related changes in TCR beta repertoire diversity were measured in the study by deep sequencing normalized with unique cDNA molecular identifiers. The donors were split into four age groups: young (average about 15 years), middle-aged (39), aged (approximately 60) and long-lived (roughly 86). Donors of different ages were randomly distributed across sequencing lanes to avoid experimental bias. For two donors (one aged 18 to 29 and one aged 80 or older), the study analyzed two additional independent replicas of 1 million unique cDNA reads from the same blood draw. Results the study describes overall, beyond this receptor: Bulk unsorted PBMC profiling prevented conclusive comparison of naive and antigen-experienced compartments. Observed TCR beta diversity correlated strongly with the percentage of naive T cells measured by flow cytometry. The long-lived group showed more naive CD4+ T cells, fewer expanded clones and increased TCR diversity than the aged group, suggesting age selection. Estimates of total diversity based on one million sequenced T cells were regarded as lower bounds and as underestimates. Because the CMV infection status of the donors was unknown, age-related changes in expanded clonotypes may potentially have been confounded. As age increased, observed TCR beta diversity per million T cells dropped in a roughly linear way, and a significant reduction was already evident by age 40.

To prepare the library, 5' RACE was applied. Reads for this sample came from an Illumina HiSeq 2500. A second PCR of about 7 to 12 cycles was run with a J-beta primer mix and a sample-barcoded 5' primer. A template-switch 5' adaptor carrying 12 random nucleotides introduced a unique molecular identifier onto each TCR beta cDNA molecule. Each sample yielded at least 2.5 million CDR3-containing paired-end reads. First-strand cDNA synthesis was performed from all RNA using the Mint cDNA synthesis kit, with priming by a TRBC-specific oligonucleotide. Following uracil-DNA glycosylase treatment, all cDNA underwent a first 18-cycle PCR with the universal primers M1SS and BC2_uni_R. Per the authors' processing: Normalization of each sample was performed by random selection of 1 million high-quality reads, each carrying a distinct molecular identifier. Instead of being binned into consensus sequences, reads with shared molecular identifiers were discarded. MiTCR, run with a Q25 quality threshold and the strictest error-elimination algorithm, handled CDR3 identification, clonotype clustering and error correction. Lower-bound total TCR beta diversity was estimated with a nonparametric unseen species model using Euler transformation. TCRdb ran its own pipeline on the public reads, namely fastp trimming at Q25 and MiXCR clone calling, and kept in-frame beta chains. CDR3 protein sequences are deduplicated, and each keeps its most common genes and DNA. The authors' filters were not applied to this entry. Here the sample has 950,000 to 1,200,000 distinct CDR3 sequences; more than 30% occur a single time. Of the sample, around 12% falls within the top ten clones.

From the germline V gene (reference sequence), CDR1 is DFQATT and CDR2 is SNEGSKA. V ends up 5 bases short and J 8 bases short, with an unmatched junction base count of 9. CDR3 length: 15 amino acids, cysteine to phenylalanine. Only the CDR3 DNA stays, 45 bases, in frame from base 1. The donors were 40 or so Caucasian individuals from Russia, aged roughly 6 to 90 years, who were systemically healthy. Each donor gave 9 to 10 milliliters of peripheral blood, collected into EDTA-treated Vacutainer tubes. Ficoll-Paque density-gradient centrifugation was used to isolate PBMCs, with at least 7 million per sample. Trizol reagent was used to extract total RNA from the PBMCs, yielding at least 6 micrograms per sample. Naive CD45RAhigh/CD27high T cell percentages were measured by flow cytometry on a PBMC aliquot from every donor. This clonotype showed up just a few times. Its binding antigen is unknown. There are no base qualities to consult, and no much larger clone falls within one base.

The V and J genes are TRBV20-1 and TRBJ1-6, with TRBD1 identical over 10 junction bases. The specimen was blood. The sequence was obtained from a man aged 18 to 29 in good health. The sequence in DNA is TGCAGTGCTCCCAAGGACAGGGGGTTTTATTCACCCCTCCACTTT. Its translation reads: CSAPKDRGFYSPLHF.